Below, 8 T cell receptor beta chains from the same sample are listed, as sequenced in a study of blood T cells in healthy people across ages. PCR was performed a second time for about 7 to 12 cycles using a sample-barcoded 5' primer and a J-beta primer mix. MiXCR, applied by TCRdb to the 5' RACE reads, yields one record per CDR3 protein. The top ten hold about 27% of the sample, which has 800,000 to 900,000 distinct CDR3 sequences, around 62% seen once. The sample was blood. The receptors derive from a man younger than 45 in good health.

The genes are TRBV28 and TRBJ1-2, with 8 bases identical to TRBD1. Germline V gene data show CDR1 as MDHEN and CDR2 as SYDVKM. The V gene end was trimmed by 9 bases and the J gene end by 4 bases; junction bases not matched to a gene: 19. The CDR3 extends over 17 amino acids. The DNA for the CDR3 is TGTGCCAGTCTAAGGGTCGGGACAGGAGCCTCTGGCTATGGCTACACCTTC. It encodes CASLRVGTGASGYGYTF.

The V call is TRBV20-1, the J call TRBJ2-7; TRBD1 aligns across 9 bases. Judging by the DNA end, TRBJ2-5 fits better; the J call may be wrong. The CDR3 totals 14 residues. CDR1 and CDR2 from the germline V gene are DFQATT and SNEGSKA (reference sequence). The CDR3 coding sequence is TGCAGTGCTAGGGGACAGGGTTCCGCGGAGACCCAGTACTTC. Its protein product is CSARGQGSAETQYF.

This clonotype was recorded only once. This chain joins TRBV9 and TRBJ1-6; D might be TRBD1 (6 bases). Trimming pared 4 bases from V and 6 bases from J, leaving 14 bases between. This CDR3 contains 15 residues. Germline CDR1 reads SGDLS; CDR2 reads YYNGEE. CDR3 coding DNA: TGTGCCAGCAGCTCACAACAGGGTCCTAATTCACCCCTCCACTTT. Its translation: CASSSQQGPNSPLHF.

In the case of this clonotype: This may stem from a read error, because a much larger clone lies one nucleotide away. The chain uses TRBV7-2 and TRBJ2-7, with D uncertain. Germline V gene lookup returns CDR1 SGHTA and CDR2 FQGNSA. The CDR3 length is 14 residues. The CDR3 DNA follows: TGTGCCAGCAGCGCAAACCAAAACTCCGACGAGCAGTACTTC. Protein: CASSANQNSDEQYF.

The chain couples TRBV5-5 to TRBJ2-1; D is unresolved. The V gene lost 2 bases and the J gene lost 4 bases, with 13 bases spanning the gap. The germline gives CDR1 SGHKS, CDR2 YYEKEE (reference sequence). The CDR3 consists of 15 residues. CDR3 sequence reads: CASSFTHLGYNEQFF. The CDR3 region has the DNA TGTGCCAGCAGCTTTACACACCTAGGATACAATGAGCAGTTCTTC.

In this sample, this clonotype turned up a few times. The J gene is TRBJ1-5, the V gene TRBV4-2; TRBD1 agrees at 7 bases. The CDR3 runs to 15 residues. In germline, CDR1 is LGHNA, CDR2 YNFKEQ. The V and J ends lost 0 bases and 4 bases, in that order; junction bases with no gene match: 3. CDR3 residues: CASSQEDRSNQPQHF. DNA for the CDR3: TGTGCCAGCAGCCAAGAGGACAGGTCGAATCAGCCCCAGCATTTT.

The chain links TRBV11-3 to TRBJ2-1, with 7 bases lining up with TRBD1. CDR1 is SGHNT, CDR2 YENEEA, per germline. The CDR3 length is 13 residues. The V gene end was trimmed by 5 bases and the J gene end by 15 bases; junction bases not matched to a gene: 13. Here the CDR3 DNA reads TGTGCCAGCAGCGGGAACCGGGACAGCAGGGGGTTCTTC. It is translated as CASSGNRDSRGFF.

The chain is built from TRBV15 and TRBJ2-3; no definite D call. The ends were cut back, 1 base at V and 0 bases at J, with 8 bases in the middle. The length of the CDR3 is 15 residues. CDR1 is LNHNV, CDR2 YYDKDF, per germline (reference sequence). CDR3 protein: CATSRASASTDTQYF. The CDR3, as DNA: TGTGCCACCAGCAGAGCCAGTGCTAGCACAGATACGCAGTATTTT.